This T cell receptor beta chain stems from a study of T-cell reconstitution after alpha-beta-depleted transplantation in children. Whole-study findings and limits: Several hundred expanded graft clones reportedly were the source of alpha-beta T cells about two months after transplant. After one year, T-cell counts and TCRbeta diversity mostly came from new T cells. After transplant, high TCRbeta diversity at day 60 in some patients arose from surviving recipient T cells and thymic progenitors.

This clonotype showed up many times. Its antigen is still unknown. Researchers prepared the TCRbeta library using unique molecular identifiers, the study reports. One entry per CDR3 protein, called by TCRdb with MiXCR from the PCR reads. Seen here are 40,000 to 55,000 distinct CDR3 sequences, around 9% observed once, and the top ten hold 25% to 30%. This CDR3 is 15 amino acids long. The germline gives CDR1 MNHEY, CDR2 SVGEGT. The V end lost 4 bases, the J end lost 5 bases, and 15 bases lay between the germline ends. V gene TRBV6-2 or TRBV6-3 combines with J gene TRBJ2-1; TRBD2 might be the D (5 bases). Source: PBMCs, mostly from graft donor cells, taken 60 days after TCRalphabeta/CD19-depleted stem cell transplant. This clonotype was obtained from a male patient between 2 and 10 years old who had a stem cell transplant for chronic granulomatous disease, so the T cells may come from the graft donor. The CDR3 reads CASSSSQRLNNEQFF. The CDR3 DNA reads as TGTGCCAGCAGTTCTAGCCAGCGGCTTAACAATGAGCAGTTCTTC.